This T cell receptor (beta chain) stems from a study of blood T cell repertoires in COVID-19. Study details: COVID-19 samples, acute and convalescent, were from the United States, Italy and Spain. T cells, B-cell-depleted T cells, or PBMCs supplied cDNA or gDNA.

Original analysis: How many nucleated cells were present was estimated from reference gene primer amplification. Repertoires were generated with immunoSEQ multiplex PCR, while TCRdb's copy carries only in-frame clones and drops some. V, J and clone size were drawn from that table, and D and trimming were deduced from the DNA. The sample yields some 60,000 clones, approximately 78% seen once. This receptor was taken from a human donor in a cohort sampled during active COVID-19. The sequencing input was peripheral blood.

CDR3 sequence reads: CASSPSARNTEAFF. The CDR3 DNA reads as TGTGCCAGCAGCCCCTCAGCTAGGAACACTGAAGCTTTCTTT. The chain carries TRBV3-1 (or the pseudogene TRBV3-2) and TRBJ1-1; D not resolved. V was clipped by 4 bases and J by 1 base, with 10 bases between them. Germline V gives CDR1 LGHDT, CDR2 YNNKEL (reference sequence). This CDR3 has 14 amino acids.